A single T cell receptor (beta chain) is shown here with its context. The study ran its PCR with 60 Vbeta and 13 Jbeta primers. Generated by immunoSEQ multiplex PCR, the TCRdb table keeps only in-frame clones and is missing some. Here the sample spans roughly 150,000 clones, over 75% being singletons. This record comes from a study of cytomegalovirus exposure and HLA in healthy donors. The CDR3 is made up of 15 amino acids. Germline V gives CDR1 GTSNPN, CDR2 SVGIG (reference sequence). V dropped 3 bases and J dropped 4; count of bases not matched to a gene: 7. Sequencing used PBMCs. The chain employs TRBV30 and TRBJ2-3; TRBD1 aligns across 10 bases. This clonotype was obtained from a man aged 30 to 45 in good health and CMV-seropositive. For the CDR3, the DNA is TGTGCCTGGAGGCCGAGGACAGGGGGAGCAGATACGCAGTATTTT. Translating it yields CAWRPRTGGADTQYF.